This is a list of T cell receptor beta chains from one sample in a study of siplizumab effects on memory and regulatory T cells. TCRdb's copy holds only in-frame clones and misses some; the assay was immunoSEQ multiplex PCR. The repertoire holds some 100,000 clones, around 92% seen once, with roughly 0.75% in the top ten. The sequenced sample consisted of Tregs sorted from blood. These receptors all come from a human donor in good health. The CDR3 runs from the conserved cysteine through the conserved F or W. A D gene is named only where the DNA matches it firmly. Some rows have no size entry. The others give once, few or many, or a class for an expanded clone.

size	V	D	J	CDR3	DNA
NA	TRBV6-6	NA	TRBJ2-7	CASSDSSIPEQYF	TGTGCCAGCAGTGACAGTAGTATCCCAGAGCAGTACTTC
NA	TRBV7-7	NA	TRBJ2-1	CASSPRVGAYGEQFF	TGTGCTAGCTCCCCCAGGGTCGGGGCGTACGGTGAGCAGTTCTTC
NA	TRBV15	TRBD1	TRBJ2-1	CATSIVQGADNEQFF	TGTGCCACCAGCATCGTCCAGGGGGCAGACAATGAGCAGTTCTTC
NA	TRBV18	TRBD2	TRBJ2-1	CASSPGLADYNEQFF	TGTGCCAGCTCTCCAGGGCTAGCGGACTACAATGAGCAGTTCTTC
once	TRBV5-1	TRBD2	TRBJ2-1	CASMGTSGYNEQFF	TGCGCCAGCATGGGGACTAGCGGCTACAATGAGCAGTTCTTC
NA	TRBV9	NA	TRBJ2-3	CASSVVGDTQYF	TGTGCCAGCAGCGTAGTTGGGGATACGCAGTATTTT
NA	TRBV18	NA	TRBJ2-1	CASSPQEAVEQFF	TGTGCCAGCTCACCACAGGAGGCTGTTGAGCAGTTCTTC
NA	TRBV6-5	NA	TRBJ2-2	CASSYERNTGELFF	TGTGCCAGCAGTTACGAGAGGAACACCGGGGAGCTGTTTTTT
NA	TRBV9	NA	TRBJ2-3	CASSVGNSGYTDTQYF	TGTGCCAGCAGCGTAGGTAATAGCGGCTACACAGATACGCAGTATTTT
NA	TRBV7-2	NA	TRBJ1-5	CASSLALPWEQPQHF	TGTGCCAGCAGCTTAGCGCTGCCCTGGGAGCAGCCCCAGCATTTT